This TCR beta chain was documented in a study of shared clonotypes between healthy human individuals. Terminally differentiated effector memory CD45RA+ cells were left out of the naive CD8 fraction, which was CD45RO-negative and positively selected for CCR7. Healthy and HIV-negative, the adult donors had no recent acute infections or vaccinations. The donor cohort consisted entirely of Caucasian adults residing in Nashville, Tennessee. Broader study findings: It was the non-shared clonotypes that had lower generation probabilities than clonotypes shared by all four donors. Incomplete sequencing of sorted subsets was indicated by rarefaction despite large depth.

The V gene's germline CDR1 is SGHDN and CDR2 FVKESK. V shed 6 bases and J 8 bases; nucleotides not matched to a gene: 8. The CDR3 extends over 14 amino acids. Of note for this clone: Antigen: not known.

The assay was immunoSEQ multiplex PCR, and TCRdb's table has in-frame clones only and misses some. The top ten clones hold approximately 25% of a sample with 750,000 to 1,000,000 clones, approximately 92% of them seen once. This TCR derives from a man aged 30 to 45 in good health. The chain employs TRBV14 and TRBJ2-1; 9 bases line up with TRBD1. The sequencing input was naive CD8+ T cells sorted from blood. CDR3 DNA sequence: TGTGCCAGCAGACTATGGGACAGGGAAGATGAGCAGTTCTTC. This sequence encodes CASRLWDREDEQFF.